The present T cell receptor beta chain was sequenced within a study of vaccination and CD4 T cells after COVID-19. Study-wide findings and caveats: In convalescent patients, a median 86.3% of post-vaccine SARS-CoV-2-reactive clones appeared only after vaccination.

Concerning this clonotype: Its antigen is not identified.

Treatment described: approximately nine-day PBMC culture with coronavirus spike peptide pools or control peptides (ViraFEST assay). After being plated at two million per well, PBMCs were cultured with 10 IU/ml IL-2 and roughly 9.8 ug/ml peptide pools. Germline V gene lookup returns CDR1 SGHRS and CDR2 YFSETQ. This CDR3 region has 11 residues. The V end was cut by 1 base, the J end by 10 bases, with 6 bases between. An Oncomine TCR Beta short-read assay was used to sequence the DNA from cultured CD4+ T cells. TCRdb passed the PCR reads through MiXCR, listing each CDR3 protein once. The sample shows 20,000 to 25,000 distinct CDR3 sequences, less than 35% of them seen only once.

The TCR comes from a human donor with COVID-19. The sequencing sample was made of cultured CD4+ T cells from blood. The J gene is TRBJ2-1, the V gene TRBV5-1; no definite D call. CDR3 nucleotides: TGCGCCAGCAGCTTGATGGCAGAGCAGTTCTTC. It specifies CASSLMAEQFF.